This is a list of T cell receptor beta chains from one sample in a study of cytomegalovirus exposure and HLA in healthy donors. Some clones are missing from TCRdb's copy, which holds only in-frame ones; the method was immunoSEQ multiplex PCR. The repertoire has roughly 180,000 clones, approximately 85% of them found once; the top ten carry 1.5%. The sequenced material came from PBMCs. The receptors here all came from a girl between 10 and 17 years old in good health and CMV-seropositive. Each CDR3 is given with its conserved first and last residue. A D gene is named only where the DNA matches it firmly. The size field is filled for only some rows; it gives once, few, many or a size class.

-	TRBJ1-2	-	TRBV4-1	TGCGCCAGCAGCCAAGTGGATAGATACTACGGGGGCTACACCTTC	CASSQVDRYYGGYTF
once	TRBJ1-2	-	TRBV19	TGTGCCAGTAGTATAGGGCAGGGCGGTGGCTACACCTTC	CASSIGQGGGYTF
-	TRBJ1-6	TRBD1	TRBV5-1	TGCGCCAGCAGCGACGGGACAGGGAGTAATTCACCCCTCCACTTT	CASSDGTGSNSPLHF
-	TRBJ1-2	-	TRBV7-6	TGTGCCAGCAGCTTAGGGGGGCCAGTCTATGGCTACACCTTC	CASSLGGPVYGYTF
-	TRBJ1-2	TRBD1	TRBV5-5	TGTGCCAGCAGCTCCCGCTACAGGGGGCGGTTTAGAGGCTACACCTTC	CASSSRYRGRFRGYTF
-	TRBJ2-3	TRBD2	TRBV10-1	TGCGCCAGCAGTGACCCTGCCAGGGGAGCGGGGGACACAGATACGCAGTATTTT	CASSDPARGAGDTDTQYF
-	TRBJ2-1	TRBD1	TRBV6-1	TGTGCCAGCATGCAGGGGGCGGTAAACAATGAGCAGTTCTTC	CASMQGAVNNEQFF
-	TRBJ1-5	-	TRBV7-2	TGTGCCAGCAGCTTAATCGGGCCCCAGCATTTT	CASSLIGPQHF
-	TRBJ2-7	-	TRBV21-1	TGTGCCAGCAGCAAAGTATCCGAGCAGTACTTC	CASSKVSEQYF
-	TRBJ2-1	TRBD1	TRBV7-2	TGTGCCAGCAGCTTAGTTGGGACAGGGGCTTACAATGAGCAGTTCTTC	CASSLVGTGAYNEQFF
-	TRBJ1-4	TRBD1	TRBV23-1	TGCGCCAGCAGTCGTTCCGTGCGGACAGGGGATGAAAAACTGTTTTTT	CASSRSVRTGDEKLFF
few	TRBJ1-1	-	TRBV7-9	TGTGCCAGCAGCCAACCTGGGCGGGGTGAAGCTTTCTTT	CASSQPGRGEAFF
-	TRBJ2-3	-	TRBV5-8	TGTGCCAGCAGCTTGATTTGGGTCACCCCGGGGATAGATACGCAGTATTTT	CASSLIWVTPGIDTQYF
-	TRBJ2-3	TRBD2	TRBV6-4	TGTGCCAGCAGTGACACTAGCGGGGGGGCAGATACGCAGTATTTT	CASSDTSGGADTQYF
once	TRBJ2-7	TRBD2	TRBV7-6	TGTGCCAGCAGCCCACGGGGGGTCTGGTACGAGCAGTACTTC	CASSPRGVWYEQYF
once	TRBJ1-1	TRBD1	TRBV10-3	TGTGCCATCAGTGAGTCATTATTTGCGGGACAGCATCGATCGGTGTCCTTT	CAISESLFAGQHRSVSF
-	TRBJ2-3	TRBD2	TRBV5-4	TGTGCCAGCACCCTAGCGGGGGTATCAGATACGCAGTATTTT	CASTLAGVSDTQYF
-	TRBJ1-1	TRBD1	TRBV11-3	TGTGCCAGCACCCAGGGGGGGAACACTGAAGCTTTCTTT	CASTQGGNTEAFF
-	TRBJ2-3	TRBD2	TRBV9	TGTGCCAGCAGCGCTGGGAGGGGTCGCACAGATACGCAGTATTTT	CASSAGRGRTDTQYF
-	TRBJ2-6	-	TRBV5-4	TGTGCCAGCAGCTCAGCCGGGATATCCTCTGGGGCCAACGTCCTGACTTTC	CASSSAGISSGANVLTF
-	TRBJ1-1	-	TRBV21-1	TGTGCCAGCAGCAAAGCGGTTTGCAGAACTGAAGCTTTCTTT	CASSKAVCRTEAFF
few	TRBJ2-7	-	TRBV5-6	TGTGCCAGCAGCTTGACAGGGAAAGGCGAGCAGTACTTC	CASSLTGKGEQYF
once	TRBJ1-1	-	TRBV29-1	TGCAGCGTTGGGCCCAGGGAGAACACTGAAGCTTTCTTT	CSVGPRENTEAFF
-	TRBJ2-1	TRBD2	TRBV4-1	TGCGCCAGCAGCCAAGGTGGACTAGCGGACTACAATGAGCAGTTCTTC	CASSQGGLADYNEQFF
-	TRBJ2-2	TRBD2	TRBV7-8	TGTGCCAGCAGCTCCCACCTTCTTGGGGGGGGGTCGTTTACCGGGGAGCTGTTTTTT	CASSSHLLGGGSFTGELFF
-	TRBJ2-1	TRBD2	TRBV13	TGTGCCAGCAGGGCGGCGGGGGGCAGGTCAAATGAGCAGTTCTTC	CASRAAGGRSNEQFF
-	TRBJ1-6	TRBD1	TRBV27	TGTGCCAGCAGTTCAGGGGGCAATTCACCCCTCCACTTT	CASSSGGNSPLHF
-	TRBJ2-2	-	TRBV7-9	TGTTCCAGCAGCTTTGAGAGAGGACCGGAGGCCGGGGAGCTGTTTTTT	CSSSFERGPEAGELFF
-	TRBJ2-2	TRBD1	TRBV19	TGTGCCAGTAGTCCCTCTCTGACAGGGATTGCCGGGGAGCTGTTTTTT	CASSPSLTGIAGELFF
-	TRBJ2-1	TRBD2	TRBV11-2	TGTGCCAGCAGCTTAGAAGGGACTAGCGGGGTGTACTACAATGAGCAGTTCTTC	CASSLEGTSGVYYNEQFF
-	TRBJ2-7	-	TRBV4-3	TGCGCCAGCAGCCAAGTCTTTGGCTCGGGACTCAGACACGAGCAGTACTTC	CASSQVFGSGLRHEQYF
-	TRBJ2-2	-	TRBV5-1	TGCGCCAGCAGCTCCCCCTCGGCCGGGGAGCTGTTTTTT	CASSSPSAGELFF
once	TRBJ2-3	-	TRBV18	TGTGCCAGCTCACCGGGGGGAGTAGATACGCAGTATTTT	CASSPGGVDTQYF